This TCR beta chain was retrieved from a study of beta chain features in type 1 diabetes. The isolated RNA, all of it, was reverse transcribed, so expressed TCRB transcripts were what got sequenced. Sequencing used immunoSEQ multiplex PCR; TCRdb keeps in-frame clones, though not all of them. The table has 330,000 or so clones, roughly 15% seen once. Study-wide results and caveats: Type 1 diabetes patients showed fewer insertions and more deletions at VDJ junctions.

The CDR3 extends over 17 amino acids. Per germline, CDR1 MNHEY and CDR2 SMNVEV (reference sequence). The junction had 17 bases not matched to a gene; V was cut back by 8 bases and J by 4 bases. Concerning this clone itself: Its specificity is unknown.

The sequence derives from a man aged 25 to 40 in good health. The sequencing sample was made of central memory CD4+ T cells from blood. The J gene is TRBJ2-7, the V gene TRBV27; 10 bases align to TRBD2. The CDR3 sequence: CASRPGLAFPSAYEQYV. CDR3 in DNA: TGTGCCAGCCGACCGGGACTAGCGTTCCCCTCCGCATACGAGCAGTACGTC.